This TCR beta chain originates from a study of identical twins. Study-level points and caveats: The study found weaker excess twin sharing in beta out-of-frame sequences. Insertions were reduced in abundant cord blood beta clonotypes but not in memory repertoires.

TCRdb passed the 5' RACE reads through MiXCR, listing each CDR3 protein once. The sample lists 350,000 or so distinct CDR3 sequences, approximately 8.8% occurring once. This clonotype has more than one count but fewer than ten. Its antigen remains unknown. Source material: naive T cells sorted from blood. The origin of this receptor is a woman in her fifties or sixties in good health.

DNA of the CDR3: TGCGCCAGCAGCCCGGGACTAGCGGGAGCTCGAGAGACCCAGTACTTC. This encodes CASSPGLAGARETQYF. The chain combines TRBV5-1 with TRBJ2-5; 14 nucleotides match TRBD2. Losses at the gene ends were 4 bases for V and 4 bases for J; bases not matched to a gene: 6. The CDR3 contains 16 residues. Germline V lookup: CDR1 SGHRS, CDR2 YFSETQ.